Listed below are T cell receptor beta chains from one sample, sequenced in a study of blood T cell repertoires in COVID-19. The protocol was immunoSEQ multiplex PCR, while the TCRdb copy is restricted to in-frame clones and leaves out a portion. The sample gives more than 350,000 clones, more than 70% of which show up once; about 10% is in the top ten. Source material: peripheral blood. Receptor source: a woman aged 25 to 39 with COVID-19, enrolled during active disease. CDR3s include the opening cysteine and the closing phenylalanine or tryptophan. A D gene is named only where the DNA matches it firmly. Not all rows give a size; the values are once, few, many and, for expanded clones, a class.

d_call: .; j_call: TRBJ2-6; v_call: TRBV27; clone_size: .; cdr3_aa: CASSLSSPSGANVLTF; cdr3_nt: TGTGCCAGCAGTTTATCGAGCCCCTCTGGGGCCAACGTCCTGACTTTC
d_call: .; j_call: TRBJ1-5; v_call: TRBV5-6; clone_size: many; cdr3_aa: CASSLAGAGNQPQHF; cdr3_nt: TGTGCCAGCAGCTTGGCAGGGGCGGGCAATCAGCCCCAGCATTTT
d_call: TRBD2; j_call: TRBJ2-5; v_call: TRBV2; clone_size: .; cdr3_aa: CASGNTGTSVETQYF; cdr3_nt: TGTGCCAGCGGGAATACCGGGACTAGCGTAGAGACCCAGTACTTC
d_call: TRBD1; j_call: TRBJ2-1; v_call: TRBV3-1/TRBV3-2; clone_size: .; cdr3_aa: CASSQELRGQEFF; cdr3_nt: TGTGCCAGCAGCCAAGAACTCAGGGGGCAAGAGTTCTTC
d_call: .; j_call: TRBJ1-1; v_call: TRBV2; clone_size: .; cdr3_aa: CASSVSEAFF; cdr3_nt: TGTGCCAGCAGTGTCAGTGAAGCTTTCTTT
d_call: .; j_call: TRBJ2-3; v_call: TRBV15; clone_size: .; cdr3_aa: CATSRGQGTDTQYF; cdr3_nt: TGTGCCACCAGCAGAGGGCAGGGCACAGATACGCAGTATTTT
d_call: .; j_call: TRBJ1-2; v_call: TRBV4-2; clone_size: .; cdr3_aa: CASSQEVRTADYGYTF; cdr3_nt: TGTGCCAGCAGCCAAGAGGTTCGGACAGCCGACTATGGCTACACCTTC
d_call: .; j_call: TRBJ1-1; v_call: TRBV10-3; clone_size: .; cdr3_aa: CAISEPGSQNTEAFF; cdr3_nt: TGTGCCATCAGTGAGCCAGGATCTCAGAACACTGAAGCTTTCTTT
d_call: TRBD2; j_call: TRBJ2-1; v_call: TRBV4-3; clone_size: .; cdr3_aa: CASSRREGSYEQFF; cdr3_nt: TGCGCCAGCTCGAGGCGGGAGGGCAGCTATGAGCAGTTCTTC
d_call: .; j_call: TRBJ2-7; v_call: TRBV4-3; clone_size: .; cdr3_aa: CASSREGGNSYYEQYF; cdr3_nt: TGCGCCAGCAGCCGAGAGGGGGGTAATTCTTACTACGAGCAGTACTTC
d_call: TRBD1; j_call: TRBJ2-5; v_call: TRBV5-6; clone_size: .; cdr3_aa: CASSPGQGKETQYF; cdr3_nt: TGTGCCAGCAGCCCCGGACAGGGGAAAGAGACCCAGTACTTC